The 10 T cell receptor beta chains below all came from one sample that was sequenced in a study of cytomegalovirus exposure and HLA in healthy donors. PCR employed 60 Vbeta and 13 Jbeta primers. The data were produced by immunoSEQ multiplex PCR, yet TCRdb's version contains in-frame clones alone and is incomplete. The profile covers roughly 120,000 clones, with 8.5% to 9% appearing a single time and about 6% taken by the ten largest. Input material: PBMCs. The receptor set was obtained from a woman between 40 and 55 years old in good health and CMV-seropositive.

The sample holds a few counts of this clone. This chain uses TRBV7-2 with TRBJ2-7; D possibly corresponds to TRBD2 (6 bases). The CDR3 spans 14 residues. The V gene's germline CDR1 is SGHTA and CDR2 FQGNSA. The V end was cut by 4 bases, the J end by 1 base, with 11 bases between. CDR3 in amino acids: CASSSTTSSYEQYF. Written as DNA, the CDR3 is TGTGCCAGCAGCTCAACGACTAGTTCCTACGAGCAGTACTTC.

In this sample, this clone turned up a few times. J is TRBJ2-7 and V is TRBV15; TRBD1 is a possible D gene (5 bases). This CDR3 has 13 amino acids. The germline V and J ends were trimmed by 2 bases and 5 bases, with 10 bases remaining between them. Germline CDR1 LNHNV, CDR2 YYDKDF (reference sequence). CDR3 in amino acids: CATSRSRVDEQYF. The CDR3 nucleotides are TGTGCCACCAGCAGATCCAGGGTTGACGAGCAGTACTTC.

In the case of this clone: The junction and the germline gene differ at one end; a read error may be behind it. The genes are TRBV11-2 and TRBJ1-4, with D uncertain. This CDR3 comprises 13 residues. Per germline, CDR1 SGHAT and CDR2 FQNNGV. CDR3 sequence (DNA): TGTGCCAGCAGCATAGAAAGAGATGAAAAACTGTTTTTT. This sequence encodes CASSIERDEKLFF.

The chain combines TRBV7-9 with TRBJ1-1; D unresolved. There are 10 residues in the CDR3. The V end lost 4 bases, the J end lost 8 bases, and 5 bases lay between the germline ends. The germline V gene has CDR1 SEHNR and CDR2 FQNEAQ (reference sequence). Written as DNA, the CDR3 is TGTGCCAGCAGCTCCTACGAAGCTTTCTTT. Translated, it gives CASSSYEAFF.

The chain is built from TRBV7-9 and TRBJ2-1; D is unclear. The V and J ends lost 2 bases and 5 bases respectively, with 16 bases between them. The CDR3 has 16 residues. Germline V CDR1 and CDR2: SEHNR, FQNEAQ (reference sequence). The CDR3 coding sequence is TGTGCCAGCAGCTTATTTGGGCGCGACGCCGACAATGAGCAGTTCTTC. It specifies CASSLFGRDADNEQFF. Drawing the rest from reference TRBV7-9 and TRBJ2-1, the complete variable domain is DTGVSQNPRHKITKRGQNVTFRCDPISEHNRLYWYRQTLGQGPEFLTYFQNEAQLEKSRLLSDRFSAERPKGSFSTLEIQRTEQGDSAMYLCASSLFGRDADNEQFFGPGTRLTVL.

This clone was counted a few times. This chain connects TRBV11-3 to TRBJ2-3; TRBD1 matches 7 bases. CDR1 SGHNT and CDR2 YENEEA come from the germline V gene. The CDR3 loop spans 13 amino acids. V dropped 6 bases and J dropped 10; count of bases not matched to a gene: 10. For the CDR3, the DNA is TGTGCCAGCAGTCCTCCCCGGGACAGCGCGCAGTATTTT. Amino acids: CASSPPRDSAQYF.

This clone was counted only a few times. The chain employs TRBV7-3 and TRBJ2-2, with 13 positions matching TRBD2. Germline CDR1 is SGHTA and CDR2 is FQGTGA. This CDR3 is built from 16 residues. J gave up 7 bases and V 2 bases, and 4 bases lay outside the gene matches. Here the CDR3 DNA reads TGTGCCAGCAGCTTATTGGGACTAGCGGGGAGCGGGGAGCTGTTTTTT. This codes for CASSLLGLAGSGELFF. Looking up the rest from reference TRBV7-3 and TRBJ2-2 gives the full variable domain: GAGVSQTPSNKVTEKGKYVELRCDPISGHTALYWYRQSLGQGPEFLIYFQGTGAADDSGLPNDRFFAVRPEGSVSTLKIQRTERGDSAVYLCASSLLGLAGSGELFFGEGSRLTVL.

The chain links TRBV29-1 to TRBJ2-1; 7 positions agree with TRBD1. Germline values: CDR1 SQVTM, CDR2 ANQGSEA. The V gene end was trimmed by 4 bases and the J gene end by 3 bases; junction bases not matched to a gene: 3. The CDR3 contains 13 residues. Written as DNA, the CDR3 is TGCAGCGTTGTGGGACAGAGCTACAATGAGCAGTTCTTC. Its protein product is CSVVGQSYNEQFF.

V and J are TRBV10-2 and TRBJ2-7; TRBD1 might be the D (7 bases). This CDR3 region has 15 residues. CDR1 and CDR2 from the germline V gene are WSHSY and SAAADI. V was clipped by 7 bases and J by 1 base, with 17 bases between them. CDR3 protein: CASKAGGSESYEQYF. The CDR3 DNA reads TGCGCCAGCAAAGCAGGGGGGTCGGAGTCCTACGAGCAGTACTTC.

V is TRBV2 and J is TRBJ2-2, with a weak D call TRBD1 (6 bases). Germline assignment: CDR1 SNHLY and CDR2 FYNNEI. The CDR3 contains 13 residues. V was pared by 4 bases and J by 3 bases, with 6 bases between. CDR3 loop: CASSAGDTGELFF. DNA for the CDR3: TGTGCCAGCAGTGCAGGGGACACCGGGGAGCTGTTTTTT.